The source of this T cell receptor (beta chain) is a study of blood T cell repertoires in COVID-19. This CDR3 is 15 amino acids long. Germline V CDR1 and CDR2: MNHEY, SMNVEV (reference sequence). Trimming pared 3 bases from V and 4 bases from J, leaving 10 bases between. Measured with immunoSEQ multiplex PCR; TCRdb has only the in-frame clones, and not every one. Among around 230,000 clones listed, approximately 78% were seen once. The J gene is TRBJ2-6, the V gene TRBV27; D possibly corresponds to TRBD1 (6 bases). The receptor's source is a woman aged 55-70 years with active or convalescent COVID-19. Specimen: peripheral blood. The CDR3 loop reads CASSLWGRGANVLTF. Written as DNA, the CDR3 is TGTGCCAGCAGTTTGTGGGGGCGAGGGGCCAACGTCCTGACTTTC.